This T cell receptor beta chain was sequenced during a study of CD8 T cells in Susac syndrome. Regarding this clonotype: At one end, the junction sequence differs from germline, possibly due to a read error.

With random hexamers, 0.5 to 1 ug RNA was reverse transcribed. One entry per CDR3 protein results from TCRdb running MiXCR on the immunoSEQ multiplex PCR reads. The sample yields roughly 180,000 distinct CDR3 sequences, approximately 95% seen once. The germline gives CDR1 SGDLS, CDR2 YYNGEE. This CDR3 has 14 amino acids. The sequencing input was CD4+ T cells from PBMCs. The gene calls are TRBV9 and TRBJ2-7, with D uncertain. The TCR was taken from a human donor with multiple sclerosis. CDR3 DNA: TGTGTCAGCAGCCCTCCGGAAGGTTCCTACGAGCAGTACTTC. Translated: CVSSPPEGSYEQYF.